These 6 T cell receptor beta chains originate from one sample sequenced in a study of CD8 T cells in Susac syndrome. The RNA, roughly 0.5 to 1 ug, was put through reverse transcription using random hexamers. TCRdb re-called the immunoSEQ multiplex PCR reads through MiXCR, storing one row per CDR3 protein. The table lists roughly 200,000 distinct CDR3 sequences, approximately 95% of them singletons. Source material: CD4+ T cells from PBMCs. All receptors derive from a human donor with multiple sclerosis.

The chain is built from TRBV9 and TRBJ2-1, with TRBD2 matching 9 bases. Germline V gene lookup returns CDR1 SGDLS and CDR2 YYNGEE. The CDR3 runs to 15 residues. With V trimmed by 0 bases and J by 3 bases, 1 base remained unmatched. The CDR3 sequence: CASSVGTSDYNEQFF. As DNA, the CDR3 is TGTGCCAGCAGCGTAGGGACTAGCGACTACAATGAGCAGTTCTTC.

This rearrangement joins TRBV13 to TRBJ1-5; D possibly corresponds to TRBD1 (6 bases). CDR3 length equals 14 residues. Trimming took 5 bases from V and 5 from J, leaving 13 bases between them. Germline lookup yields CDR1 PRHDT and CDR2 FYEKMQ (reference sequence). The CDR3 DNA is TGTGCCAGCAGCCCCCCGGGGGCCGATCAGCCCCAGCATTTT. This gives the protein CASSPPGADQPQHF.

The chain employs TRBV29-1 and TRBJ2-5; the D gene could be TRBD1 or TRBD2 (6 bases each). This CDR3 contains 16 residues. V was trimmed by 5 bases and J by 5 bases, leaving 24 bases between them. Germline CDR1 and CDR2: SQVTM and ANQGSEA. This chain's CDR3 is CSVSPKGGRSLETQYF. CDR3 nucleotides: TGCAGCGTTTCCCCTAAAGGGGGGCGCTCCCTGGAGACCCAGTACTTC.

The J gene is TRBJ2-3, the V gene TRBV5-4; no definite D call. Trimming pared 4 bases from V and 3 bases from J, leaving 12 bases between. This CDR3 spans 14 amino acids. Germline V CDR1 and CDR2: SGHNT, YYREEE (reference sequence). CDR3 nucleotides: TGTGCCAGCAGCCCACTTCGTGTGACAGATACGCAGTATTTT. Amino acids: CASSPLRVTDTQYF. The whole variable domain, filled in from reference TRBV5-4 and TRBJ2-3, reads ETGVTQSPTHLIKTRGQQVTLRCSSQSGHNTVSWYQQALGQGPQFIFQYYREEENGRGNFPPRFSGLQFPNYSSELNVNALELDDSALYLCASSPLRVTDTQYFGPGTRLTVL.

The V gene is TRBV7-9, the J gene TRBJ1-1; no definite D call. The CDR3 sequence is 15 residues long. V lost 5 bases and J 3 bases, leaving 16 bases between the germline ends. Germline V CDR1 and CDR2: SEHNR, FQNEAQ (reference sequence). CDR3 in amino acids: CASSPRGLMDTEAFF. The DNA for the CDR3 is TGTGCCAGCAGCCCACGGGGTTTGATGGACACTGAAGCTTTCTTT.

The chain uses TRBV6-5 and TRBJ1-3; perhaps TRBD1 as D (5 bases). The CDR3 runs 17 residues. Germline assignment: CDR1 MNHEY and CDR2 SVGAGI. Trimming removed 0 bases at V and 11 bases at J, with 23 bases between. CDR3: CASSYSSPGRLGLPIYF. The CDR3 bases are TGTGCCAGCAGTTACTCGTCTCCGGGACGTTTAGGGCTTCCCATATATTTT.